This TCR beta chain appears in the sequencing data of a study of cytomegalovirus exposure and HLA in healthy donors. PCR was performed using 60 Vbeta and 13 Jbeta primers. The method was immunoSEQ multiplex PCR; TCRdb's version includes in-frame clones alone and lacks a portion of them. The sample yields fewer than 110,000 clones, 77% seen once. The CDR3 is 15 residues long. J lost 4 bases, V lost 4 bases, and 11 bases had no gene match. Germline loops: CDR1 SGHRS, CDR2 YFSETQ. This TCR was recovered from a male donor in good health and CMV-seronegative. This chain connects TRBV5-1 to TRBJ2-7, with TRBD2 identical over 7 bases. Sequenced sample: PBMCs. The DNA of the CDR3 is TGCGCCAGCAGCAGCTCTGGCGGGAGTGTTTACGAGCAGTACTTC. It specifies CASSSSGGSVYEQYF.